This T cell receptor (beta chain) was recorded in a study of OX40 agonist ivuxolimab in advanced cancers. CDR3 size: 16 residues. CDR1 MGHRA and CDR2 YSYEKL come from the germline V gene. Trimming at V came to 1 base and at J to 0 bases, leaving 2 bases not matched to a gene. Profiling relied on immunoSEQ multiplex PCR, and the TCRdb table lists in-frame clones only, not all of them. The sample includes some 70,000 clones, 75% to 90% seen only once; the top ten take 8% to 10%. The chain joins TRBV4-1 to TRBJ2-1; TRBD1 aligns across 8 bases. Source: CD4+ or CD8+ T cells sorted from blood, taken in a trial of the OX40 agonist ivuxolimab. The receptor comes from an adult with an advanced solid tumor such as melanoma, head and neck, liver or kidney cancer. The DNA for the CDR3 is TGCGCCAGCAGCCAAGTAGGACAGGGCTCCTACAATGAGCAGTTCTTC. Protein product: CASSQVGQGSYNEQFF.